This T cell receptor (beta chain) came from a study of early T cells in non-severe SARS-CoV-2 infection. Study in general: The study sequenced bulk RNA from unsorted whole blood, with chains unpaired.

Unique molecular identifiers were added to individual cDNA molecules. TCRdb re-called the 5' RACE reads with MiXCR, one entry per CDR3 protein. The sample yields tens of thousands of distinct CDR3 sequences, more than 9% seen once. This clonotype has a count of ten or more. Trimming pared 3 bases from V and 8 bases from J, leaving 13 bases between. CDR1 and CDR2 from the germline V gene are DFQATT and SNEGSKA (reference sequence). The CDR3 consists of 12 residues. This receptor was identified in an adult who was a healthcare worker with PCR-confirmed SARS-CoV-2 infection or an uninfected control (not recorded which). The sequenced sample consisted of whole blood. The chain recombines TRBV20-1 with TRBJ1-1, with D hard to call. The CDR3 bases are TGCAGTGCTAGTAGACACACCTCAGAAGCTTTCTTT. It yields the protein CSASRHTSEAFF.